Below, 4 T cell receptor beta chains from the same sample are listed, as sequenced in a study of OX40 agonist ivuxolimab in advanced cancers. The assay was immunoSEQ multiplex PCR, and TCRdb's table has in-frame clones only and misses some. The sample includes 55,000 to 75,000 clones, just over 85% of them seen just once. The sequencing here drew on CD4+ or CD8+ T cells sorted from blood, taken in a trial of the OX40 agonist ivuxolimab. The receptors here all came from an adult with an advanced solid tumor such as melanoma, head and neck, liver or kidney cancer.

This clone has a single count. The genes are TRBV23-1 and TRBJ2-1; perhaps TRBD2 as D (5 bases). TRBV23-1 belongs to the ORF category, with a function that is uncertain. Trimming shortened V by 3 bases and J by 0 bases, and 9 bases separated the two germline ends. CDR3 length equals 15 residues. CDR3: CASSHRRSSYNEQFF. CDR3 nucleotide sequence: TGCGCCAGCAGTCACCGGAGGAGCTCCTACAATGAGCAGTTCTTC.

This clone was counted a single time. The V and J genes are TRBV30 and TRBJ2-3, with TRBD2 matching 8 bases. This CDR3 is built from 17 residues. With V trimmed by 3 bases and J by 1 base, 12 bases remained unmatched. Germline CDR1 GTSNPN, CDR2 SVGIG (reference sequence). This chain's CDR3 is CAWSGGGTSRRTDTQYF. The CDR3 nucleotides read TGTGCCTGGAGCGGGGGGGGTACTAGTCGACGCACAGATACGCAGTATTTT.

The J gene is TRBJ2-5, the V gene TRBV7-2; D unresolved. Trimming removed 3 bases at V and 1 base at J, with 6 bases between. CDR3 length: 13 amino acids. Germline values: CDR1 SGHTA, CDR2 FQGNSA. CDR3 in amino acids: CASSFLVQETQYF. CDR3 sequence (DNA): TGTGCCAGCAGCTTCTTGGTCCAAGAGACCCAGTACTTC.

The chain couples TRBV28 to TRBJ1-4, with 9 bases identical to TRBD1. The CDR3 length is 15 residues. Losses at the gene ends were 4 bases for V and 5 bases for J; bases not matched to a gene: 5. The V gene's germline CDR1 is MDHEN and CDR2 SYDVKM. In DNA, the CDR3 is TGTGCCAGCAGTTCGGGGGACAGGGACAATGAAAAACTGTTTTTT. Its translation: CASSSGDRDNEKLFF.